The sample holds one count of the clone carrying this TCR beta chain. This sample was taken from a study of blood T cell repertoires in COVID-19. On the study more broadly: Collection of acute and convalescent COVID-19 samples took place in the United States, Italy and Spain. From T cells, B-cell-depleted T cells, or PBMCs came the material, which was cDNA or gDNA.

Original processing methods: For nucleated cells, counts were estimated from reference gene primer amplification. Assay used: immunoSEQ multiplex PCR; TCRdb lists only in-frame clones, some missing. That table furnishes V, J and clone size, whereas the DNA furnished D and trimming. This table has around 40,000 clones, roughly 89% appearing once. The junction had 10 bases not matched to a gene; V was cut back by 4 bases and J by 4 bases. The CDR3 consists of 18 residues. Germline V gene sequence: CDR1 SGHAT, CDR2 FQNNGV. The V and J genes are TRBV11-2 and TRBJ2-1; 13 bases map to TRBD2. The sample taken for sequencing was peripheral blood. This sequence was found in a man aged 45 to 65 with active COVID-19. As DNA, the CDR3 is TGTGCCAGCAGCTCACCGGGACTAGCGGGGATCCGGTACAATGAGCAGTTCTTC. As protein: CASSSPGLAGIRYNEQFF. Based on the CDR3 plus reference TRBV11-2 and TRBJ2-1, the full variable domain is EAGVAQSPRYKIIEKRQSVAFWCNPISGHATLYWYQQILGQGPKLLIQFQNNGVVDDSQLPKDRFSAERLKGVDSTLKIQPAKLEDSAVYLCASSSPGLAGIRYNEQFFGPGTRLTVL.